This TCR beta chain came from a study of cytomegalovirus exposure and HLA in healthy donors. Whole-study context: Among fewer than 500 genotyped donors, around 82% fell in the Caucasian-associated ancestry cluster.

A multiplex PCR was run with 60 Vbeta primers and 13 Jbeta primers. Repertoires were generated with immunoSEQ multiplex PCR, while TCRdb's copy carries only in-frame clones and drops some. This repertoire includes roughly 73,000 clones. Study-wide findings and caveats: Researchers reported in a later analysis that a missense DCLRE1C variant was tied to TCR beta V- and J-gene trimming.

Concerning this clone itself: What it recognizes is unknown.

Trimming stripped 7 bases from V and 0 bases from J, with 13 bases between. Germline loops: CDR1 SQVTM, CDR2 ANQGSEA. The CDR3 extends over 13 amino acids. The gene calls are TRBV29-1 and TRBJ2-7; TRBD1 might be the D (5 bases). Material: PBMCs. The source is a man aged 50 to 59 in good health and CMV-seropositive. DNA for the CDR3: TGCAGCGGAAGAGAGACAGACTCCTACGAGCAGTACTTC. This codes for CSGRETDSYEQYF.